These 9 T cell receptor beta chains were all obtained from the same sample, sequenced in a study of OX40 agonist ivuxolimab in advanced cancers. Library creation used the immunoSEQ multiplex PCR assay. TCRdb took over this immuneACCESS table, retaining in-frame rearrangements with V and J assigned. Such tables are incomplete; in checked studies, under half of the missing clones stem from an unresolved V gene, and the remainder is unexplained. The sample data list about 86,000 clones, and around 90% of these were observed just once. Together, the top ten hold approximately 1.5% of the sample. Sequenced here: CD4+ or CD8+ T cells sorted from blood, sampled in a trial of the OX40 agonist ivuxolimab. All receptors derive from an adult with an advanced solid tumor such as melanoma, head and neck, liver or kidney cancer.

The chain carries TRBV11-2 and TRBJ2-5, with unresolved D. Trimming cost V 0 bases and J 7 bases, with 12 bases left between them. The V gene's germline CDR1 is SGHAT and CDR2 FQNNGV. CDR3 size: 14 residues. CDR3 residues: CASSLDGLGGTQYF. Written as DNA, the CDR3 is TGTGCCAGCAGCTTAGACGGTCTGGGCGGGACCCAGTACTTC.

The chain combines TRBV7-9 with TRBJ1-6; D remains unclear. CDR3 length: 13 residues. Germline-derived CDR1 and CDR2 are SEHNR and FQNEAQ (reference sequence). Trimming stripped 1 base from V and 10 bases from J, with 8 bases between. This CDR3 reads CASSLEGWSPLHF. Here the CDR3 DNA reads TGTGCCAGCAGCTTAGAGGGTTGGTCACCCCTCCACTTT.

The gene calls are TRBV7-2 and TRBJ1-6; TRBD1 might be the D (5 bases). V was pared by 5 bases and J by 8 bases, with 16 bases between. This CDR3 has 15 residues. Per germline, CDR1 SGHTA and CDR2 FQGNSA. CDR3 sequence reads: CASSPGGLKDSPLHF. The CDR3 region has the DNA TGTGCCAGCAGCCCGGGGGGACTTAAGGATTCACCCCTCCACTTT. Together with reference TRBV7-2 and TRBJ1-6, the CDR3 gives the full variable domain: GAGVSQSPSNKVTEKGKDVELRCDPISGHTALYWYRQSLGQGLEFLIYFQGNSAPDKSGLPSDRFSAERTGGSVSTLTIQRTQQEDSAVYLCASSPGGLKDSPLHFGNGTRLTVT.

This CDR3 reads CASSLVRGPNTGELFF. DNA of the CDR3: TGCGCCAGCAGCTTGGTCAGGGGTCCGAACACCGGGGAGCTGTTTTTT. The J gene is TRBJ2-2, the V gene TRBV5-1, with D perhaps TRBD1 (6 bases). The CDR3 sequence is 16 residues long. Trimming removed 0 bases from V and 0 bases from J, with 9 bases in between. The germline gives CDR1 SGHRS, CDR2 YFSETQ.

The rearrangement joins TRBV7-9 to TRBJ2-3; D unresolved. With 3 bases removed from V and 6 bases from J, the gap between germline ends came to 10 bases. This CDR3 has 13 amino acids. The germline V gene has CDR1 SEHNR and CDR2 FQNEAQ (reference sequence). CDR3 nucleotide sequence: TGTGCCAGCAGCTTTGATTTGTACGATACGCAGTATTTT. Translation gives CASSFDLYDTQYF.

V gene TRBV2 combines with J gene TRBJ2-1; D may be TRBD1 (5 bases). The germline CDR1 and CDR2 sequences are SNHLY and FYNNEI. The V end was cut by 5 bases, the J end by 4 bases, with 9 bases between. The CDR3 has 13 amino acids. The CDR3: CASSPDRYNEQFF. In nucleotides, the CDR3 is TGTGCCAGCAGTCCCGACAGATACAATGAGCAGTTCTTC.

J is TRBJ1-1 and V is TRBV28; 7 nucleotides line up with TRBD1. The J segment lost 2 bases and the V segment lost 7 bases, leaving 7 bases of the junction unmatched. Germline-derived CDR1 and CDR2 are MDHEN and SYDVKM. This CDR3 is built from 14 residues. CDR3 loop: CASKRQGLNTEAFF. CDR3 DNA sequence: TGTGCCAGCAAAAGACAGGGATTAAACACTGAAGCTTTCTTT.

This sequence joins TRBV9 and TRBJ1-6; 7 bases align to TRBD1. Germline assignment: CDR1 SGDLS and CDR2 YYNGEE. The CDR3 covers 13 residues. Trimming removed 5 bases from V and 9 bases from J; junction bases left unmatched: 5. CDR3 in amino acids: CASSKDRASPLHF. CDR3 coding DNA: TGTGCCAGCAGTAAAGACAGGGCTTCACCCCTCCACTTT.

This chain connects TRBV28 to TRBJ2-1, with 7 nucleotides matching TRBD2. This CDR3 comprises 15 residues. CDR1 MDHEN and CDR2 SYDVKM come from the germline V gene. V was clipped by 5 bases and J by 5 bases; unmatched bases: 9. The CDR3 DNA reads TGTGCCAGCAGTCTACTCGGACTAGTCAACAATGAGCAGTTCTTC. It translates to CASSLLGLVNNEQFF. Full variable domain (remainder filled in from reference TRBV28 and TRBJ2-1): DVKVTQSSRYLVKRTGEKVFLECVQDMDHENMFWYRQDPGLGLRLIYFSYDVKMKEKGDIPEGYSVSREKKERFSLILESASTNQTSMYLCASSLLGLVNNEQFFGPGTRLTVL.